These 14 T cell receptor beta chains came from one sample sequenced in a study of T cells in Graves' hyperthyroidism and ophthalmopathy. Amplification of TCR beta CDR3 regions was performed using RNA transcripts as template. In the first-round RT-PCR of the TCR CDR3, the HTBI primer set was used. Each CDR3 protein gets one entry after TCRdb re-called the multiplex PCR reads with MiXCR. The sample lists 500,000 to 650,000 distinct CDR3 sequences; roughly 18% were seen once. Sequenced: blood. Receptor source: a young woman with Graves' ophthalmopathy.

There are many counts of this clonotype. V is TRBV28 and J is TRBJ2-1; 9 bases match TRBD1. In germline, CDR1 is MDHEN, CDR2 SYDVKM. V gave up 3 bases and J gave up 8 bases; unmatched junction bases: 5. The CDR3 has 14 amino acids. In DNA, the CDR3 is TGTGCCAGCAGTTTGGGACAGGGTTACGATGAGCAGTTCTTC. This translates into CASSLGQGYDEQFF.

This clonotype was seen at least ten times. V gene TRBV14 combines with J gene TRBJ2-1, with 7 positions matching TRBD2. CDR1 SGHDN and CDR2 FVKESK come from the germline V gene. J lost 8 bases, V lost 2 bases, and 9 bases had no gene match. The CDR3 is 15 residues long. The CDR3 sequence is CASSQPQGGSYEQFF. The CDR3, as DNA: TGTGCCAGCAGCCAACCTCAGGGCGGGAGCTATGAGCAGTTCTTC.

The chain is built from TRBV18 and TRBJ2-1; D possibly matches TRBD1 or TRBD2 (5 bases each). This CDR3 is 15 amino acids long. CDR1 and CDR2 from the germline V gene are KGHSH and LQKENI. Trimming pared 5 bases from V and 8 bases from J, leaving 19 bases between. CDR3 DNA: TGTGCCAGCTCATCCCGGGACCCCATTCCTGATGAGCAGTTCTTC. Translation gives CASSSRDPIPDEQFF.

This sequence joins TRBV6-2 or TRBV6-3 and TRBJ2-7, with D possibly matching TRBD2 (6 bases). Germline assignment: CDR1 MNHEY and CDR2 SVGEGT. The CDR3 is 12 amino acids. V lost 4 bases to trimming and J lost 6 bases, with 10 bases between them. The CDR3, as DNA: TGTGCCAGCAGTTCCCTAGCGTCCGAGCAGTACTTC. It is translated as CASSSLASEQYF.

This clonotype appeared many times. The chain carries TRBV7-8 and TRBJ1-5; 7 nucleotides agree with TRBD1. The CDR3 is made up of 16 amino acids. Trimming removed 3 bases from V and 6 bases from J; junction bases left unmatched: 11. Germline values: CDR1 SGHVS, CDR2 FQNEAQ. The CDR3 bases are TGTGCCAGCAGCTTGCACAGGGGACGGGAAAGTCAGCCCCAGCATTTT. Amino acid sequence: CASSLHRGRESQPQHF.

The chain couples TRBV29-1 to TRBJ2-3; TRBD1 or TRBD2 may be the D gene (5 bases each). In germline, CDR1 is SQVTM, CDR2 ANQGSEA. This CDR3 region has 11 residues. V shed 6 bases and J shed 7 bases, with 11 bases lying between them. The CDR3 region is CSVGRSHTQYF. CDR3 nucleotides: TGCAGCGTGGGACGGTCTCATACGCAGTATTTT.

The CDR3 nucleotides are TGTGCCAGCAGCCCCGACTCCCCCACCGGGGAGCTGTTTTTT. It codes for CASSPDSPTGELFF. The chain carries TRBV7-3 and TRBJ2-2, with D unclear. Germline V gene sequence: CDR1 SGHTA, CDR2 FQGTGA. V was pared by 5 bases and J by 4 bases, with 11 bases between. The CDR3 runs 14 residues.

This clonotype turned up a few times. This chain joins TRBV18 and TRBJ2-1; D perhaps matches TRBD1 (5 bases). The V end lost 4 bases, the J end lost 0 bases, and 19 bases lay between the germline ends. This CDR3 has 18 amino acids. The V gene's germline CDR1 is KGHSH and CDR2 LQKENI. CDR3 in amino acids: CASSLTDILLNSYNEQFF. DNA of the CDR3: TGTGCCAGCTCACTGACAGATATACTTCTGAACTCCTACAATGAGCAGTTCTTC.

This clonotype was counted between two and nine times. This chain uses TRBV27 with TRBJ2-7; TRBD2 agrees at 7 bases. Trimming took 4 bases from V and 3 from J; bases not matched to a gene: 6. Per germline, CDR1 MNHEY and CDR2 SMNVEV (reference sequence). The CDR3 covers 14 residues. This CDR3 is CASSSAGRLYEQYF. CDR3 coding DNA: TGTGCCAGCAGTTCAGCGGGGCGCCTCTACGAGCAGTACTTC.

This clonotype was seen repeatedly, ten times or more. This rearrangement joins TRBV27 to TRBJ2-5; 14 bases are shared with TRBD2. The CDR3 runs to 18 residues. With V trimmed by 4 bases and J by 6 bases, 13 bases remained unmatched. CDR1 and CDR2 (germline): MNHEY, SMNVEV (reference sequence). The CDR3 bases are TGTGCCAGCAGTTCTCCGTCCTTTAGACTAGCGGGAGGGAAGACCCAGTACTTC. As protein: CASSSPSFRLAGGKTQYF.

This clonotype was observed many times. This sequence joins TRBV20-1 and TRBJ2-1, with 13 bases that match TRBD2. Germline V gene lookup returns CDR1 DFQATT and CDR2 SNEGSKA (reference sequence). The CDR3 extends over 17 amino acids. J gave up 3 bases and V 5 bases, and 10 bases lay outside the gene matches. The CDR3 protein is CSASGLAGATLYNEQFF. DNA for the CDR3: TGCAGTGCTTCAGGACTAGCGGGAGCAACACTCTACAATGAGCAGTTCTTC.

This clonotype was recorded only once. CDR3 region: CASNPTGVPINEQFF. Here the CDR3 DNA reads TGTGCCAGCAACCCCACAGGGGTTCCAATAAATGAGCAGTTCTTC. V gene TRBV27 combines with J gene TRBJ2-1; 7 positions agree with TRBD1. This CDR3 has 15 residues. Germline CDR1 is MNHEY and CDR2 is SMNVEV (reference sequence). After removal of 7 bases from V and 7 bases from J, the junction contained 13 bases not matched to a gene.

This clonotype was seen at least ten times. CDR3 bases: TGTGCCAGCAGTCCCAGGGTCTCGGGGGATACGCAGTATTTT. This sequence encodes CASSPRVSGDTQYF. V usage is TRBV12-3 or TRBV12-4 and J usage is TRBJ2-3, with D perhaps TRBD1 or TRBD2 (5 bases each). The V gene lost 5 bases and the J gene lost 6 bases, with 15 bases spanning the gap. This CDR3 has 14 residues.

About this clonotype itself: A much larger clone lies one base from this, so it may be a read error. CDR3 region: CASSTAGKGGNQPQHF. The CDR3 bases are TGTGCCAGCAGTACCGCGGGGAAGGGGGGCAATCAGCCCCAGCATTTT. The rearrangement uses TRBV6-1 and TRBJ1-5, with TRBD1 as a possible D gene (6 bases). Trimming cost V 5 bases and J 2 bases, with 16 bases left between them. Germline V gives CDR1 MNHNS, CDR2 SASEGT. This CDR3 is built from 16 residues.